The 2 T cell receptor beta chains below come from one sample, sequenced in a study of blood T cell repertoires in COVID-19. Profiling relied on immunoSEQ multiplex PCR, and the TCRdb table lists in-frame clones only, not all of them. The sample consists of some 260,000 clones, roughly 90% of them appearing once. The sample consisted of peripheral blood. All receptors come from a human donor in a cohort sampled during active COVID-19.

The CDR3 coding sequence is TGTGCCAGCAGCTTGGGGGGGCCCCTCTCCTACGAGCAGTACTTC. The encoded protein is CASSLGGPLSYEQYF. The V and J genes are TRBV5-4 and TRBJ2-7; weak D call: TRBD1 (6 bases). This CDR3 contains 15 residues. CDR1 is SGHNT and CDR2 is YYREEE in the germline V gene (reference sequence). V dropped 0 bases and J dropped 0 bases, with 10 bases sitting between them.

CDR3 region: CASSPGGLNSGNTIYF. DNA for the CDR3: TGTGCCAGCAGCCCCGGGGGTCTAAACTCTGGAAACACCATATATTTT. The V call is TRBV7-9, the J call TRBJ1-3, with a possible D match to TRBD1 (5 bases). V shed 5 bases and J shed 0 bases, with 14 bases lying between them. Germline-derived CDR1 and CDR2 are SEHNR and FQNEAQ (reference sequence). The CDR3 extends over 16 amino acids.